This TCR beta chain comes out of a study of early T cells in non-severe SARS-CoV-2 infection. For the study at large: Sequenced bulk RNA came from whole blood that was unsorted, and chains were unpaired.

Study-wide points: VDJdb-based annotation leaned toward anti-spike CD8 responses and missed private and CD4 specificities.

Germline CDR1 reads SGHAT; CDR2 reads FQNNGV. Trimming cost V 7 bases and J 0 bases, with 19 bases left between them. The CDR3 length is 16 residues. Individual cDNA molecules were tagged with unique molecular identifiers, the study reported. One entry per CDR3 protein, called by TCRdb with MiXCR from the 5' RACE reads. The sample comprises around 52,000 distinct CDR3 sequences, about 6.2% of which are singletons, and 3.9% rests with the top ten. For this clonotype: Antigen unknown.

Sequenced sample: whole blood. The sequence was collected from an adult who was a healthcare worker with PCR-confirmed SARS-CoV-2 infection or an uninfected control (not recorded which). J is TRBJ2-7 and V is TRBV11-2; possibly TRBD1 or TRBD2 for D (5 bases each). The CDR3 protein is CASTLGVGTSSYEQYF. The CDR3 coding sequence is TGTGCCAGCACCCTAGGGGTGGGGACGAGCTCCTACGAGCAGTACTTC. Combining the CDR3 with reference TRBV11-2 and TRBJ2-7 gives the whole variable domain EAGVAQSPRYKIIEKRQSVAFWCNPISGHATLYWYQQILGQGPKLLIQFQNNGVVDDSQLPKDRFSAERLKGVDSTLKIQPAKLEDSAVYLCASTLGVGTSSYEQYFGPGTRLTVT.